The 21 T cell receptor beta chains in this list originate from one sample, sequenced in a study of molecular identifiers for immune sequencing clone quantification. TCRdb redid the calling of the PCR reads with MiXCR, one entry per CDR3 protein. This sample yields about 640,000 distinct CDR3 sequences, of which roughly 21% are seen a single time; 0.85% belongs to the top ten. The sample was naive CD8+ T cells from blood, with Jurkat cell RNA spiked in. Subset indicated: FACS-sorted CD8+CD4-CCR7+CD45RA+ naive T cells. The receptors derive from a human donor in good health. Some libraries in this study had Jurkat cell RNA spiked in.

This clonotype has at least ten counts. J is TRBJ2-7 and V is TRBV29-1, with D tentatively TRBD2 (5 bases). The CDR3 runs 13 residues. V lost 4 bases and J 4 bases, leaving 14 bases between the germline ends. Germline values: CDR1 SQVTM, CDR2 ANQGSEA. CDR3 bases: TGCAGCGTTGTTCCCCGGGGTTCTTACGAGCAGTACTTC. Its translation is CSVVPRGSYEQYF.

The table lists this clonotype with many counts. The V gene is TRBV12-3 or TRBV12-4, the J gene TRBJ1-1; D unresolved. This CDR3 contains 13 residues. V lost 3 bases and J lost 8, with 13 bases in between. CDR3 in DNA: TGTGCCAGCAGTTTCCCCGGGAAGCCGGAAGCTTTCTTT. This codes for CASSFPGKPEAFF.

In its sample, this clonotype was seen a few times. This likely comes from a read error, as the CDR3 has no conserved phenylalanine or tryptophan at its end. The J gene is TRBJ2-5, the V gene TRBV27; weak D call: TRBD1 (6 bases). Germline CDR1 is MNHEY and CDR2 is SMNVEV (reference sequence). The V end was cut by 3 bases, the J end by 4 bases, with 12 bases between. CDR3 length: 14 amino acids. Here the CDR3 DNA reads TGTGCCAGCAGTTTCAGGGGTGAAGCAGAGACCCAGTACTCC. It is translated as CASSFRGEAETQYS.

The rearrangement uses TRBV29-1 and TRBJ1-2; 7 positions agree with TRBD1. J lost 6 bases, V lost 0 bases, and 10 bases had no gene match. CDR1 is SQVTM and CDR2 is ANQGSEA in the germline V gene. There are 15 residues in the CDR3. CDR3 in DNA: TGCAGCGTTGAAGATCCAGGGGGACCTACTGATGGCTACACCTTC. It encodes CSVEDPGGPTDGYTF.

This clonotype has ten or more counts. The chain employs TRBV10-3 and TRBJ1-2, with a possible D match to TRBD1 (5 bases). The CDR3 spans 12 residues. Trimming left V 4 bases short and J 7 bases short, with 10 bases between. Germline V gives CDR1 ENHRY, CDR2 SYGVKD. For the CDR3, the DNA is TGTGCCATCAGTGGAGGGGAGGCTGGCTACACCTTC. Residues: CAISGGEAGYTF.

Worth noting for this clonotype: This may be a read error, as it is one base from a much larger clone. The CDR3 region is CAGSLGLAEGSYEQYF. The CDR3 bases are TGTGCCGGCAGCTTAGGACTAGCGGAGGGTTCCTACGAGCAGTACTTC. The rearrangement joins TRBV7-2 to TRBJ2-7; 10 nucleotides match TRBD2. The CDR3 covers 16 residues. Germline-derived CDR1 and CDR2 are SGHTA and FQGNSA.

The chain carries TRBV24-1 and TRBJ2-7; 10 positions match TRBD1. V lost 4 bases, J lost 5 bases, and 4 bases stayed unmatched. The length of the CDR3 is 14 residues. Germline V gene data show CDR1 as KGHDR and CDR2 as SFDVKD. The CDR3 region has the DNA TGTGCCACCAGTGACCGCGGACAGGGGGACGAGCAGTACTTC. It yields the protein CATSDRGQGDEQYF.

This clonotype came up many times. V gene TRBV7-9 combines with J gene TRBJ2-2, with no clear D. Germline V CDR1 and CDR2: SEHNR, FQNEAQ (reference sequence). The germline V and J ends were trimmed by 3 bases and 7 bases, with 6 bases remaining between them. The CDR3 has 12 amino acids. The CDR3 DNA reads as TGTGCCAGCAGCTTTGGTAGCGGGGAGCTGTTTTTT. This gives the protein CASSFGSGELFF.

V and J are TRBV29-1 and TRBJ2-7, with 8 bases aligning to TRBD2. CDR3 size: 17 residues. The V gene end was trimmed by 4 bases and the J gene end by 4 bases; junction bases not matched to a gene: 18. The V gene's germline CDR1 is SQVTM and CDR2 ANQGSEA. The CDR3 region has the DNA TGCAGCGTTGGGGCCCTCGAGGGTAGCGGGATCCATTACGAGCAGTACTTC. Translation gives CSVGALEGSGIHYEQYF.

This clonotype was detected ten times or more. V and J are TRBV30 and TRBJ2-7; tentative D call: TRBD1 (5 bases). The CDR3 extends over 13 amino acids. Trimming removed 0 bases from V and 4 bases from J, with 10 bases in between. Germline-derived CDR1 and CDR2 are GTSNPN and SVGIG (reference sequence). CDR3 protein: CAWSVIQAYEQYF. The CDR3 DNA sequence: TGTGCCTGGAGTGTAATACAGGCATACGAGCAGTACTTC.

There are a few counts of this clonotype. Germline and junction disagree at one end, which may indicate a read error. This chain links TRBV4-1 with TRBJ1-6; TRBD1 is a possible D gene (5 bases). The CDR3 is 15 amino acids. CDR1 MGHRA and CDR2 YSYEKL come from the germline V gene. CDR3 in DNA: TGCGCCAGCAGCCTAGGACATGGCGTTAATTCACCCCTCCTCTTT. Protein: CASSLGHGVNSPLLF.

This clonotype was picked up many times. The V call is TRBV2, the J call TRBJ1-2; D not certain. Trimming left V 4 bases short and J 0 bases short, with 12 bases between. The V gene's germline CDR1 is SNHLY and CDR2 FYNNEI. The CDR3 totals 15 residues. The CDR3 DNA sequence: TGTGCCAGCAGTGCCGGGCAGTACTCTAACTATGGCTACACCTTC. It yields the protein CASSAGQYSNYGYTF.

This clonotype turned up a few times. The V call is TRBV6-2 or TRBV6-3, the J call TRBJ1-1; weak D call: TRBD1 (5 bases). Deletions cut 2 bases from V and 4 bases from J, with 14 bases between. The germline CDR1 and CDR2 sequences are MNHEY and SVGEGT. The CDR3 is made up of 15 amino acids. In DNA, the CDR3 is TGTGCCAGCAGTTACGAACCCGCAGGGCCCACTGAAGCTTTCTTT. Its protein is CASSYEPAGPTEAFF.

This clonotype was recorded at least ten times. The DNA for the CDR3 is TGTGCCAGCAAAACAGGGGACCAAGAGACCCAGTACTTC. Its protein is CASKTGDQETQYF. The chain has TRBV28 and TRBJ2-5; TRBD1 aligns across 7 bases. V was pared by 7 bases and J by 0 bases, with 2 bases of the junction left unmatched. CDR1 and CDR2 (germline): MDHEN, SYDVKM. The CDR3 spans 13 residues.

This clonotype was seen more than once but under ten times. This sequence joins TRBV7-6 and TRBJ2-1; 11 bases match TRBD2. Germline V gives CDR1 SGHVS, CDR2 FNYEAQ. The trim removed 2 bases at V and 7 bases at J, leaving 10 bases unmatched. The CDR3 sequence is 17 residues long. The CDR3 region has the DNA TGTGCCAGCAGCTTATCCCGCGATAGCGGGAGGGGGAATGAGCAGTTCTTC. It yields the protein CASSLSRDSGRGNEQFF.

Of note for this clonotype: Since a much larger clone is just one base distant, this may be a read error. This sequence joins TRBV6-2 or TRBV6-3 and TRBJ2-6, with a possible D match to TRBD2 (5 bases). Germline V gene data show CDR1 as MNHEY and CDR2 as SVGEGT. This CDR3 comprises 14 residues. V gave up 6 bases and J gave up 2 bases, with 8 bases separating them. This chain's CDR3 is CASRRVAGANVLTF. For the CDR3, the DNA is TGTGCCAGCAGGCGGGTAGCTGGGGCCAACGTCCTGACTTTC.

Concerning this clonotype: This could be a read error, since a much larger clone is one nucleotide away. This likely comes from a read error, as the CDR3 has no conserved phenylalanine or tryptophan at its end. The chain joins TRBV10-3 to TRBJ1-2, with D unresolved. The germline V gene has CDR1 ENHRY and CDR2 SYGVKD. Trimming removed 7 bases at V and 2 bases at J, with 11 bases between. The CDR3 runs to 13 residues. The CDR3 loop reads CAIKADNNYGYTS. The CDR3 DNA reads as TGTGCCATCAAAGCCGACAACAACTATGGCTACACCTCC.

This clonotype showed up many times. The rearrangement joins TRBV5-6 to TRBJ1-1; D uncertain. The germline V and J ends were trimmed by 0 bases and 3 bases, with 9 bases remaining between them. Per the germline V gene, CDR1 is SGHDT and CDR2 is YYEEEE. CDR3 size: 14 residues. The DNA for the CDR3 is TGTGCCAGCAGCTTGGCCCCGGTATACACTGAAGCTTTCTTT. Amino acid sequence: CASSLAPVYTEAFF.

This clonotype occurred a few times. This chain uses TRBV7-9 with TRBJ2-1; D gene uncertain. CDR1 SEHNR and CDR2 FQNEAQ come from the germline V gene (reference sequence). CDR3 length: 13 amino acids. The germline V and J ends were trimmed by 6 bases and 6 bases, with 12 bases remaining between them. The DNA for the CDR3 is TGTGCCAGCAGTTCCCCTTTGGGCAATGAGCAGTTCTTC. Amino acid sequence: CASSSPLGNEQFF. The full variable domain, rest sourced from reference TRBV7-9 and TRBJ2-1, is DTGVSQNPRHKITKRGQNVTFRCDPISEHNRLYWYRQTLGQGPEFLTYFQNEAQLEKSRLLSDRFSAERPKGSFSTLEIQRTEQGDSAMYLCASSSPLGNEQFFGPGTRLTVL.

This clonotype was observed many times. The J gene is TRBJ2-1, the V gene TRBV28, with 9 bases aligning to TRBD2. Germline loops: CDR1 MDHEN, CDR2 SYDVKM. The CDR3 sequence is 14 residues long. Trimming removed 4 bases from V and 6 bases from J; junction bases left unmatched: 4. The CDR3 reads CASSSAGGRNEQFF. The DNA of the CDR3 is TGTGCCAGCAGTTCGGCGGGAGGGCGCAATGAGCAGTTCTTC.

This clonotype was seen at least ten times. The V call is TRBV27, the J call TRBJ1-1, with a possible D match to TRBD1 (5 bases). CDR1 MNHEY and CDR2 SMNVEV come from the germline V gene (reference sequence). V shed 5 bases and J shed 1 base, with 17 bases lying between them. The CDR3 is 16 amino acids. CDR3 sequence: CASSPLGRGPNTEAFF. CDR3 nucleotide sequence: TGTGCCAGCAGTCCCCTTGGCCGGGGACCGAACACTGAAGCTTTCTTT.